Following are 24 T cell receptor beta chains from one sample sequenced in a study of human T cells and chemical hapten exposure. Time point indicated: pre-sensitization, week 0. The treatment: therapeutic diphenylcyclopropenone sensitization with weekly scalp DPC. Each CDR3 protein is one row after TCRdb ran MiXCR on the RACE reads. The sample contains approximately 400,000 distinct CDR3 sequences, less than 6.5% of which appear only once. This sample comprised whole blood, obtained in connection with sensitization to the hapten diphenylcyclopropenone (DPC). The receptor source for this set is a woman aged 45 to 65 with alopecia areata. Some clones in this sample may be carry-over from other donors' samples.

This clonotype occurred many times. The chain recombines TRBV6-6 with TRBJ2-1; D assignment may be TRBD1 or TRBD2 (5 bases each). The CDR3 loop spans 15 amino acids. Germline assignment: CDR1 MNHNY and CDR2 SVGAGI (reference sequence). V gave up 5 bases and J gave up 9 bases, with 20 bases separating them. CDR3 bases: TGTGCCAGCAGTCCCCGTTCCACCGGGACCGGTGAGCAGTTCTTC. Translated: CASSPRSTGTGEQFF.

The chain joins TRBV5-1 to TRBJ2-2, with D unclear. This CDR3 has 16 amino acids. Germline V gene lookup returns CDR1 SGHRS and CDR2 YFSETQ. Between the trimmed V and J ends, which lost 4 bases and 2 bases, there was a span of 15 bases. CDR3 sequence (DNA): TGCGCCAGCAGCCTTCGCCTGCCAGACAACACCGGGGAGCTGTTTTTT. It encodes CASSLRLPDNTGELFF.

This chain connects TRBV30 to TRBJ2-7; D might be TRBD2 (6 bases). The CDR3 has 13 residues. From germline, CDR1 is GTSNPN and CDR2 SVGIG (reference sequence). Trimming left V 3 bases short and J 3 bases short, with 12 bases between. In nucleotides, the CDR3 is TGTGCCTGGAGCCCCGGACTATTCTACGAGCAGTACTTC. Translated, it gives CAWSPGLFYEQYF.

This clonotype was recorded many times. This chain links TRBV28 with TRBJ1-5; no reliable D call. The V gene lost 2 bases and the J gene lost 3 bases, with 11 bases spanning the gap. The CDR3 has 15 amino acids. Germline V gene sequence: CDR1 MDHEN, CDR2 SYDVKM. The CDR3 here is CASSLTLSTNQPQHF. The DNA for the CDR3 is TGTGCCAGCAGTTTAACACTTTCTACCAATCAGCCCCAGCATTTT.

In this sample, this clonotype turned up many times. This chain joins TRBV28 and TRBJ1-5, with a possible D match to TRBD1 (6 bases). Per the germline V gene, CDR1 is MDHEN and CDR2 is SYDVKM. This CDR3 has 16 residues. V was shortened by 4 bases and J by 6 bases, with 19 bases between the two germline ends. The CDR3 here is CASSSRRDRPRQPQHF. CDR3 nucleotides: TGTGCCAGCAGTTCCCGCCGCGACAGGCCGCGTCAGCCCCAGCATTTT.

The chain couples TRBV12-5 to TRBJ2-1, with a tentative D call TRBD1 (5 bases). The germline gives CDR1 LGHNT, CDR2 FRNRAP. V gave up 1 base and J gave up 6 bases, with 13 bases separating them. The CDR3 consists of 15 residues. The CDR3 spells CASGLATGSRNEQFF. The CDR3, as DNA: TGTGCTAGTGGTTTGGCAACAGGCTCCCGCAATGAGCAGTTCTTC.

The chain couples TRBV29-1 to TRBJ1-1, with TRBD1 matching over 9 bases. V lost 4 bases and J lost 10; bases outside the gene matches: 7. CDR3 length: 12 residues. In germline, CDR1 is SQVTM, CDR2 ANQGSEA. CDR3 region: CSVGQGDALAFF. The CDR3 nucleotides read TGCAGCGTTGGACAGGGGGACGCCTTAGCTTTCTTT. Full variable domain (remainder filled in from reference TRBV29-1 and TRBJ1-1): SAVISQKPSRDICQRGTSLTIQCQVDSQVTMMFWYRQQPGQSLTLIATANQGSEATYESGFVIDKFPISRPNLTFSTLTVSNMSPEDSSIYLCSVGQGDALAFFGQGTRLTVV.

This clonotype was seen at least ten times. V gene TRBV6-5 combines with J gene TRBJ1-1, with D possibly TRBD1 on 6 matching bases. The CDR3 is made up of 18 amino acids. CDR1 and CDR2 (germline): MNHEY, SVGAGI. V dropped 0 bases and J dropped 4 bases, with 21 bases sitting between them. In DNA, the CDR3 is TGTGCCAGCAGTTACTCCCGGGAAGGCGATATGGGGGCCACTGAAGCTTTCTTT. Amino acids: CASSYSREGDMGATEAFF.

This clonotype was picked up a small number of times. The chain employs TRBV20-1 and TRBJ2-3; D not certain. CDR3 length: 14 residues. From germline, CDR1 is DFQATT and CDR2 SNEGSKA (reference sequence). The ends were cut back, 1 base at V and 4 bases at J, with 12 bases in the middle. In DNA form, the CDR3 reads TGCAGTGCTAGAGCCCCTGCTTATTCAGATACGCAGTATTTT. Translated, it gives CSARAPAYSDTQYF.

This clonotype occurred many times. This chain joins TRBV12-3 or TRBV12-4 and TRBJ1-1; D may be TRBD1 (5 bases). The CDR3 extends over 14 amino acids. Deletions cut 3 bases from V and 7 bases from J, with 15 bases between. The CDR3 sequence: CASSFWGVGSEAFF. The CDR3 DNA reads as TGTGCCAGCAGTTTCTGGGGCGTAGGAAGTGAAGCTTTCTTT.

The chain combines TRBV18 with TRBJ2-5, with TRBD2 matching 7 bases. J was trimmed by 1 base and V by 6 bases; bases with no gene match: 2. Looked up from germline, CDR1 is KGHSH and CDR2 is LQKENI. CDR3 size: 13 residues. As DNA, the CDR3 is TGTGCCAGCTCCCAGCGGGGCCAAGAGACCCAGTACTTC. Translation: CASSQRGQETQYF.

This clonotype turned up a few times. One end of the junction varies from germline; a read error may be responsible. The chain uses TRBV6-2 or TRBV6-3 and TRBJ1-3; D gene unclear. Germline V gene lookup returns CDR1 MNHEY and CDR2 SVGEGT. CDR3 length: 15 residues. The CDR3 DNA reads TGTGCCAGCAGCCCCGGACCTTTCTCTGGAAACACCAGATATTTT. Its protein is CASSPGPFSGNTRYF.

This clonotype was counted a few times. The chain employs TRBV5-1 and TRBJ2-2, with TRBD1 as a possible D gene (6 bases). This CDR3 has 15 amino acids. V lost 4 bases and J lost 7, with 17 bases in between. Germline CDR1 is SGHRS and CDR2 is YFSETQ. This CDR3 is CASSQTGYSGGELFF. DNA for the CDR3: TGCGCCAGCAGCCAGACAGGTTACTCCGGCGGGGAGCTGTTTTTT.

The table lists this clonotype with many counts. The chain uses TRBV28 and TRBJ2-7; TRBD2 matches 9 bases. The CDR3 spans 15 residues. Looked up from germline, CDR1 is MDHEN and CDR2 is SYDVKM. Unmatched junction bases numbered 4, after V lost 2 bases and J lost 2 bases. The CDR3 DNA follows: TGTGCCAGCAGTTTACCGACTAGCGGCACCTACGAGCAGTACTTC. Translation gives CASSLPTSGTYEQYF.

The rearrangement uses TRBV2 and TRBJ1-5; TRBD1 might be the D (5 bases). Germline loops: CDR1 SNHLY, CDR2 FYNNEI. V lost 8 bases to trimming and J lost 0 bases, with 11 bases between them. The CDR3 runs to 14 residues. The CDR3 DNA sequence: TGTGCCAGCCACGGGGCCTATAGCAATCAGCCCCAGCATTTT. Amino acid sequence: CASHGAYSNQPQHF.

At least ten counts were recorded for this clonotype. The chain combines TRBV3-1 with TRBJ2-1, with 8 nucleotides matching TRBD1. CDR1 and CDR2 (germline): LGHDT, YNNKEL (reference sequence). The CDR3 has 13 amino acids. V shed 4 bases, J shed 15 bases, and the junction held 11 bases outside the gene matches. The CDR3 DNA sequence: TGTGCCAGCAGCCCCCCAGACAGGGGCATGCTGTTCTTC. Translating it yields CASSPPDRGMLFF.

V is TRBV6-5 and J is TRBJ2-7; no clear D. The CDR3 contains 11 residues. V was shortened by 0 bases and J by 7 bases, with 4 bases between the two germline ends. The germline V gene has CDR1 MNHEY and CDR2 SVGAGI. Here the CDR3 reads CASSYSTEQYF. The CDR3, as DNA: TGTGCCAGCAGTTACTCGACGGAGCAGTACTTC.

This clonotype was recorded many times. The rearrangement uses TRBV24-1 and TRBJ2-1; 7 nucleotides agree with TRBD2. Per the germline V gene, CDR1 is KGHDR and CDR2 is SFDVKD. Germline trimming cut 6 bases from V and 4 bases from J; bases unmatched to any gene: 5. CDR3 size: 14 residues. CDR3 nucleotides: TGTGCCACCAGTTTCTCGGGGGGTTACAATGAGCAGTTCTTC. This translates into CATSFSGGYNEQFF.

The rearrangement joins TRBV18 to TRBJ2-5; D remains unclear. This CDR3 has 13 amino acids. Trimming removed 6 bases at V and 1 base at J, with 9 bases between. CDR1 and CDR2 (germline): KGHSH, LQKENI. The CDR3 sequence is CASSGSFQETQYF. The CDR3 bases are TGTGCCAGCTCGGGGTCATTCCAAGAGACCCAGTACTTC.

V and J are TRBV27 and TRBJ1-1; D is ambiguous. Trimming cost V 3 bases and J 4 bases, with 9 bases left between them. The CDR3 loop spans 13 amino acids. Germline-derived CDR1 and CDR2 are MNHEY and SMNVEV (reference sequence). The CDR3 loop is CASSFGQLTEAFF. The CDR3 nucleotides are TGTGCCAGCAGTTTCGGGCAGCTCACTGAAGCTTTCTTT.

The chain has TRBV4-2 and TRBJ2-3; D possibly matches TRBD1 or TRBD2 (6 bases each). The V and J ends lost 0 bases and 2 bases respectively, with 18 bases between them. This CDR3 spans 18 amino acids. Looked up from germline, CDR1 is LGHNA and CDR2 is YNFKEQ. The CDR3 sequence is CASSQDPWGAGDTDTQYF. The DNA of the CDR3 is TGTGCCAGCAGCCAAGACCCCTGGGGGGCGGGCGACACAGATACGCAGTATTTT.

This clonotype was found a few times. Here the CDR3 reads CAWSVPGGDTQYF. In DNA, the CDR3 is TGTGCCTGGAGTGTCCCAGGGGGAGATACGCAGTATTTT. V is TRBV30 and J is TRBJ2-3; 7 nucleotides agree with TRBD1. The germline gives CDR1 GTSNPN, CDR2 SVGIG (reference sequence). V shed 0 bases, J shed 5 bases, and the junction held 2 bases outside the gene matches. This CDR3 spans 13 amino acids. Full variable domain (rest looked up from reference TRBV30 and TRBJ2-3): SQTIHQWPATLVQPVGSPLSLECTVEGTSNPNLYWYRQAAGRGLQLLFYSVGIGQISSEVPQNLSASRPQDRQFILSSKKLLLSDSGFYLCAWSVPGGDTQYFGPGTRLTVL.

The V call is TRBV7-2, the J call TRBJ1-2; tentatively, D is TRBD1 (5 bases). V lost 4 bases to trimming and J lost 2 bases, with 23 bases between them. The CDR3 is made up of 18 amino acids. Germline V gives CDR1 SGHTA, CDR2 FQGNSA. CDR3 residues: CASSSRGPAGVTNYGYTF. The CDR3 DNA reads TGTGCCAGCAGCTCTAGGGGTCCGGCCGGGGTAACCAACTATGGCTACACCTTC. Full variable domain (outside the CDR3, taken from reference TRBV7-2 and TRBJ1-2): GAGVSQSPSNKVTEKGKDVELRCDPISGHTALYWYRQSLGQGLEFLIYFQGNSAPDKSGLPSDRFSAERTGGSVSTLTIQRTQQEDSAVYLCASSSRGPAGVTNYGYTFGSGTRLTVV.

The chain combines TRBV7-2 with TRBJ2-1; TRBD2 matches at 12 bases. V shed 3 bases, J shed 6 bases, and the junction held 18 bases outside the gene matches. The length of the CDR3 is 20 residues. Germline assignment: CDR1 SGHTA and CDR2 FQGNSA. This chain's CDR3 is CASSFRSSGGALSSLNEQFF. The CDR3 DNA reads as TGTGCCAGCAGCTTTCGTTCTAGCGGGGGGGCATTGTCTTCCCTCAATGAGCAGTTCTTC. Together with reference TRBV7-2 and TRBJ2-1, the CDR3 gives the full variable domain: GAGVSQSPSNKVTEKGKDVELRCDPISGHTALYWYRQSLGQGLEFLIYFQGNSAPDKSGLPSDRFSAERTGGSVSTLTIQRTQQEDSAVYLCASSFRSSGGALSSLNEQFFGPGTRLTVL.